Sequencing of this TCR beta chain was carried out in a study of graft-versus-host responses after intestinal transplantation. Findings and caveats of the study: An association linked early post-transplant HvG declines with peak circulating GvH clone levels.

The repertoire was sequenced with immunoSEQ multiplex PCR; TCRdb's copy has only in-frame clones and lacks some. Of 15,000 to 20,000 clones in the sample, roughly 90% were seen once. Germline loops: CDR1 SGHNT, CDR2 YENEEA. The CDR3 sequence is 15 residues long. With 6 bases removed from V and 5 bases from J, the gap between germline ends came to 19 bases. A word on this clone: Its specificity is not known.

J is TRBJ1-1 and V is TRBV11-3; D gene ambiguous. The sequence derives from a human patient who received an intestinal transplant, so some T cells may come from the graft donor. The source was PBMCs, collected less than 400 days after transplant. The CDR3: CASRHGIGRRTEAFF. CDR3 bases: TGTGCCAGCAGACATGGGATAGGGAGAAGGACTGAAGCTTTCTTT.